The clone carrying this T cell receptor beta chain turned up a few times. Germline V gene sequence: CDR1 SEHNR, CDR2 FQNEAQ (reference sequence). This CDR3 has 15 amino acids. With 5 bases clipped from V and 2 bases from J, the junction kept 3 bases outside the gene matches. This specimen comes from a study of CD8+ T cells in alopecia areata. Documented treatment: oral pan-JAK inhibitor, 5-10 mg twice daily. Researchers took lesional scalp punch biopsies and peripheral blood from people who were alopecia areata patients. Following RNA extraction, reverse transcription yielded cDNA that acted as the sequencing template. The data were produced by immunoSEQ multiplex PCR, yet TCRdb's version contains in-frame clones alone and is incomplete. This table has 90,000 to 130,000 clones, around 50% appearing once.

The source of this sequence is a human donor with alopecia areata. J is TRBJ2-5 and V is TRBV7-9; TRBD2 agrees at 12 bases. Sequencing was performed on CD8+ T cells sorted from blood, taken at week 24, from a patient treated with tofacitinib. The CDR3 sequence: CASSPGLAGQETQYF. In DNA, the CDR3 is TGTGCCAGCAGCCCCGGACTAGCGGGACAAGAGACCCAGTACTTC.